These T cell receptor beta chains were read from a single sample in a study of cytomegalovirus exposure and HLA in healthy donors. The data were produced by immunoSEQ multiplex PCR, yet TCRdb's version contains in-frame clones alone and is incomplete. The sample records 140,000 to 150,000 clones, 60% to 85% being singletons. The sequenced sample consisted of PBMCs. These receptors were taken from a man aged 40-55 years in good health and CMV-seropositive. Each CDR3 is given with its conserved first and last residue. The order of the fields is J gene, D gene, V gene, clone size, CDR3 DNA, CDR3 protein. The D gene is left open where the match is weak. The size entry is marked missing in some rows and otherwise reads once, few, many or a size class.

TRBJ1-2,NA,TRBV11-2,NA,TGTGCCAGCAGCCGAGCAAACCCCACGAGGGGCTACACCTTC,CASSRANPTRGYTF
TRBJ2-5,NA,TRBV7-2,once,TGTGCCAGCAGCTTAGCAAGACAGGTCCTGGGAGGGGGGGAGACCCAGTACTTC,CASSLARQVLGGGETQYF
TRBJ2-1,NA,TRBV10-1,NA,TGCGCCGGAACGGAGGCCATGTTCGTCGATGAGCAGTTCTTC,CAGTEAMFVDEQFF
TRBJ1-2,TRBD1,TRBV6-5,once,TGTGCCAGCAGCAGACAGGGTGCTAACTATGGCTACACCTTC,CASSRQGANYGYTF
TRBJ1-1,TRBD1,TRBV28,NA,TGTGCCAGCAGTTTTCCTCGGACAGGGGTGAACACTGAAGCTTTCTTT,CASSFPRTGVNTEAFF
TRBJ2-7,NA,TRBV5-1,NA,TGCGCCAGCAGTTTAACGAAAAGGCACGACTCTCCCTACGAGCAGTACTTC,CASSLTKRHDSPYEQYF
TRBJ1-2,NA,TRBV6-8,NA,TGTGCCAGCAGTTATTATAGTGGTTCCCATAACTATGGCTACACCTTC,CASSYYSGSHNYGYTF
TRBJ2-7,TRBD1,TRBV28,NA,TGTGCCAGCAGTGGGACAGGGCATCCACTTTACGAACAGTACTTC,CASSGTGHPLYEQYF
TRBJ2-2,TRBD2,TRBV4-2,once,TGTGCCAGCAGCCAAGTCACTAGCGGAGACGCCACCGGGGAGCTGTTTTTT,CASSQVTSGDATGELFF
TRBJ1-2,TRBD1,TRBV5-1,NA,TGCGCCAGCAGCGGGAAATACAGGGGAATTAACTATGGCTACACCTTC,CASSGKYRGINYGYTF
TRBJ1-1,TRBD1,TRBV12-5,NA,TGTGCTAGTGGCGAACAGGGGACAGGTACTGAAGCTTTCTTT,CASGEQGTGTEAFF
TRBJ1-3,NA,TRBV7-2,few,TGTGCCAGCAGCTTAGCGGGACAATCTGGAAACACCATATATTTT,CASSLAGQSGNTIYF
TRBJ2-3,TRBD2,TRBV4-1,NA,TGCGCCAGCAGCCCGGGACTAGCGGGAGGGACCAGCACAGATACGCAGTATTTT,CASSPGLAGGTSTDTQYF
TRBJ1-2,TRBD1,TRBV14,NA,TGTGCCAGCAGCCAGTTACCGGGACAGGGAGAGGCAAACTATGGCTACACCTTC,CASSQLPGQGEANYGYTF
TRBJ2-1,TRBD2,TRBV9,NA,TGTGCCAGCAGCGTTACCTCTAGCGGAAACAATGAGCAGTTCTTC,CASSVTSSGNNEQFF
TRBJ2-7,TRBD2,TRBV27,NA,TGTGCCAGCAGTCCCGTCGGGACTAGCGGGAGGTACGAGCAGTACTTC,CASSPVGTSGRYEQYF
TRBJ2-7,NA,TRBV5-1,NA,TGCGCCAGCAGCTTCGGGGAACCCTACGAGCAGTACTTC,CASSFGEPYEQYF
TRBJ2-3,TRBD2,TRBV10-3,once,TGTGCCATCAGTGAGAGGGGAGCGGGAGATGAAGATACGCAGTATTTT,CAISERGAGDEDTQYF